The clone carrying this T cell receptor beta chain was detected once. V was cut by 0 bases and J by 3 bases, with 27 bases left in between. Germline-derived CDR1 and CDR2 are MGHRA and YSYEKL. There are 20 residues in the CDR3. These data are taken from a study of OX40 agonist ivuxolimab in advanced cancers. For the study at large: Three patients had partial responses: one hepatocellular carcinoma, two cutaneous melanoma.

The data were produced by immunoSEQ multiplex PCR, yet TCRdb's version contains in-frame clones alone and is incomplete. The sample has more than 55,000 clones; approximately 82% are singletons. V and J are TRBV4-1 and TRBJ2-7; D is ambiguous. Sequences were derived from CD4+ or CD8+ T cells sorted from blood, sampled in a trial of the OX40 agonist ivuxolimab. This clonotype originated in an adult with an advanced solid tumor such as melanoma, head and neck, liver or kidney cancer. The CDR3 loop reads CASSQDPYRALAYSYYEQYF. In nucleotides, the CDR3 is TGCGCCAGCAGCCAAGATCCCTACCGGGCTCTCGCGTACTCTTACTACGAGCAGTACTTC.